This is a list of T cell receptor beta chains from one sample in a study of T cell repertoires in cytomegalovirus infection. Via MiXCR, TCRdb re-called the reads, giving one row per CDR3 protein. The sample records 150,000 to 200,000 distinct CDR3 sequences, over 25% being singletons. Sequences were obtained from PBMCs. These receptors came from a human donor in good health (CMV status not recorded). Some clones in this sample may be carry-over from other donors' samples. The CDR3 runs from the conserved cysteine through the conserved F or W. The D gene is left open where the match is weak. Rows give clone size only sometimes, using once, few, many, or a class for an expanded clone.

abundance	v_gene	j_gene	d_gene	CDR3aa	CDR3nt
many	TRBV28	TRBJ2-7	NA	CASDTGPFYEQYF	TGTGCCAGCGACACCGGGCCCTTCTACGAGCAGTACTTC
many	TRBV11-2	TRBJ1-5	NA	CASSLGLGQPQHF	TGTGCCAGCAGCTTAGGGTTGGGCCAGCCCCAGCATTTT
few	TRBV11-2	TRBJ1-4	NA	CASSLMANEKLFF	TGTGCCAGCAGCCTAATGGCGAATGAAAAACTGTTTTTT
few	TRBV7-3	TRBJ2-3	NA	CASSLLQGGTQYF	TGTGCCAGCAGCTTACTACAGGGAGGTACGCAGTATTTT
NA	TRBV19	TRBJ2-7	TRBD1	CASTSTGMGLYEQYF	TGTGCCAGTACCTCGACAGGGATGGGGTTATACGAGCAGTACTTC
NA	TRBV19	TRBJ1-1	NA	CASSIDTDSLNTEAFF	TGTGCCAGTAGTATAGACACGGACAGCTTGAACACTGAAGCTTTCTTT
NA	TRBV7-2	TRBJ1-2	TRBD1	CASSSQGAGGYTF	TGTGCCAGCAGCTCGCAGGGGGCAGGTGGCTACACCTTC
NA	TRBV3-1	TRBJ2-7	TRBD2	CASSRRGTRQAYEQYF	TGTGCCAGCAGCCGCCGGGGGACTAGGCAGGCCTACGAGCAGTACTTC
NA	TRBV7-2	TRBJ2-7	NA	CASSLFLGRDYEQYF	TGTGCCAGCAGCTTATTTCTGGGAAGGGACTACGAGCAGTACTTC
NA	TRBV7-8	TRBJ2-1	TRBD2	CASSLTSGGHSYNEQFF	TGTGCCAGCAGCCTAACTAGCGGGGGGCACTCTTACAATGAGCAGTTCTTC
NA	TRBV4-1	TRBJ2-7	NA	CASSQDLRNAEQYF	TGTGCCAGCAGCCAAGATCTGAGGAATGCCGAGCAGTACTTC
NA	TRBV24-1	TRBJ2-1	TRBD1	CATQGQGNNEQFF	TGTGCCACCCAGGGACAGGGGAACAATGAGCAGTTCTTC
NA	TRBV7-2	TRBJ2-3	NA	CASSRGDSSTDTQYF	TGTGCCAGCAGCCGGGGGGACAGTAGCACAGATACGCAGTATTTT
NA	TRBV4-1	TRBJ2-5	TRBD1	CASSQDRGDRPETQYF	TGCGCCAGCAGCCAAGATCGTGGGGACAGGCCGGAGACCCAGTACTTC
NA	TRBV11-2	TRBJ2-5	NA	CASSLDLVGGTQYF	TGTGCCAGCAGCTTAGATCTGGTCGGAGGGACCCAGTACTTC
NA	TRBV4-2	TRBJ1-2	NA	CDSSRRGTNYGYTF	TGTGACAGCAGCCGGAGGGGGACTAACTATGGCTACACCTTC
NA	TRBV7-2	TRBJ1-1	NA	CASRTPEAFF	TGTGCCAGCAGAACCCCTGAAGCTTTCTTT
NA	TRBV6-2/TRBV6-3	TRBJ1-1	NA	CASSRGAPEWDTEAFF	TGTGCCAGCAGCCGCGGGGCCCCGGAGTGGGACACTGAAGCTTTCTTT